This T cell receptor beta chain was documented in a study of PD-1 blockade in classical Hodgkin lymphoma (dated by TCRdb to 2018 to 2021). For context, the study as a whole: The study used CyTOF and TCR beta sequencing to define a peripheral blood immune signature of response to PD-1 blockade in classical Hodgkin lymphoma. Study-wide conclusions, independent of this receptor: Baseline TCR diversity was reported to be lower in newly diagnosed patients than in healthy donors, and even lower in relapsed/refractory patients. The study was restricted to a single clinical trial cohort, and the causes of repertoire differences, possibly disease activity or prior therapy, were left undefined.

In regard to this clone: It has no known antigen specificity. No base-level quality is on record; no much larger clone is a single base apart.

Per the publication, the time point label means: newly diagnosed, previously untreated cHL patient sample. To serve as a comparison group for the relapsed/refractory trial patients, PBMCs were sequenced from patients with newly diagnosed, previously untreated classical Hodgkin lymphoma. Peripheral blood was collected in 8 mL Vacutainer Cell Preparation Tubes, from which PBMCs were isolated by centrifugation and then cryopreserved. The Qiagen DNeasy kit was used to extract genomic DNA from unsorted PBMCs and from the negatively selected CD4+ and CD8+ fractions. Using primers that anneal to V and J segments, immunoSEQ multiplex PCR amplified the TCR beta CDR3 regions. Amplification bias was minimized using a synthetic immune receptor repertoire, and residual bias was removed computationally after sequencing. In the original analysis: Custom Python scripts were used to quantify repertoire diversity as the Shannon entropy index. The unsorted, CD4+ and CD8+ repertoires were each analyzed separately, with the exception of combined analyses, where CD4+ and CD8+ sequences were merged in silico. TCRdb's version of the immuneACCESS table is confined to in-frame rearrangements and falls short of the full clone set. An unresolved V gene accounts for under half of the shortfall where checked; the remainder is of unknown origin. V, J and clone size are taken as reported in that table, and D and trimming were inferred from the DNA itself. This sample is represented by 15,000 to 20,000 clones; approximately 84% of them were singletons. The ten largest clones represent almost 8.5% of the sample.

Looking up the germline V gene yields CDR1 SGDLS and CDR2 YYNGEE. Trimming takes 0 bases off V and 8 bases off J; junction bases not matched to a gene: 7. There are 14 amino acids in the CDR3, from cysteine to phenylalanine inclusive. This entry keeps only the CDR3 DNA: 42 bases, framed from base 1. Sequenced material: peripheral blood mononuclear cells (PBMCs). The chain links TRBV9 with TRBJ1-2; 7 central bases correspond to TRBD1. The origin of this receptor is a human donor with classical Hodgkin lymphoma. The sequenced DNA is TGTGCCAGCAGCGTAGCTTGGCAGGGGGACGGCTACACCTTC. It translates to CASSVAWQGDGYTF.